This TCR beta chain originates from a study of identical twins. Study results and caveats: The abundant beta clonotypes from cord blood had fewer insertions, and memory repertoires had none of this.

This clonotype was counted at least ten times. Its specificity is unknown. A universal primer site came from template switching; cDNA carried unique molecular identifiers. TCRdb re-derived calls from the 5' RACE reads in MiXCR, one entry per CDR3 protein. The sample has over 600,000 distinct CDR3 sequences; 21% are singletons. CDR1 is DFQATT, CDR2 SNEGSKA, per germline (reference sequence). V lost 5 bases and J lost 6; bases outside the gene matches: 3. The CDR3 runs to 12 residues. The sample was also reused in another study, on T cells expressing NK-cell markers. That source reports: It is unclear if expanded NKG2C-expressing clones target HCMV antigens.

The rearrangement joins TRBV20-1 to TRBJ2-7; TRBD2 matches 11 bases. The sample taken for sequencing was PBMCs. This TCR was sampled from a woman between 18 and 29 years old in good health. For the CDR3, the DNA is TGCAGTGCTTCGGGACTAGCGGCCGAGCAGTACTTC. Amino acid sequence: CSASGLAAEQYF.